The 10 T cell receptor beta chains below come from one sample, sequenced in a study of identical twins. From the 5' RACE reads, TCRdb called clonotypes with MiXCR, one entry per CDR3 protein. Of just under 650,000 distinct CDR3 sequences in the sample, around 7.5% are singletons; the top ten hold 1.5% to 2%. These data were also filed under a second study, of yellow fever vaccine responses in identical twins.

Sequencing was carried out using PBMCs. The receptors come from a woman under 30 in good health.

This clonotype was recorded a few times. The rearrangement joins TRBV20-1 to TRBJ2-1; 15 nucleotides align to TRBD2. Germline-derived CDR1 and CDR2 are DFQATT and SNEGSKA (reference sequence). The CDR3 spans 16 residues. V trimming: 1 base; J trimming: 10 bases; junction bases outside the gene matches: 8. DNA for the CDR3: TGCAGTGCTAGAGTCGGGACTAGCGGGGGGCCCCGGGAGCAGTTCTTC. It translates to CSARVGTSGGPREQFF.

This clonotype came up many times. This chain uses TRBV20-1 with TRBJ2-1, with D perhaps TRBD1 (5 bases). The germline V gene encodes CDR1 DFQATT and CDR2 SNEGSKA (reference sequence). V lost 0 bases and J 5 bases, leaving 17 bases between the germline ends. The length of the CDR3 is 16 residues. CDR3 sequence: CSARDVNRSPNNEQFF. In DNA form, the CDR3 reads TGCAGTGCTAGAGATGTGAACAGGAGCCCAAACAATGAGCAGTTCTTC.

This clonotype was seen at least ten times. V and J are TRBV12-3 or TRBV12-4 and TRBJ1-5; no firm D call. V dropped 2 bases and J dropped 7 bases, with 12 bases sitting between them. CDR3 length: 14 residues. Here the CDR3 reads CASSLWALRQPQHF. The CDR3 DNA follows: TGTGCCAGCAGTTTATGGGCACTCAGGCAGCCCCAGCATTTT.

This clonotype was seen many times. The chain uses TRBV7-9 and TRBJ1-2, with 10 bases aligning to TRBD1. Trimming removed 4 bases from V and 3 bases from J; junction bases left unmatched: 8. CDR1 is SEHNR, CDR2 FQNEAQ, per germline (reference sequence). The length of the CDR3 is 16 residues. The CDR3 sequence: CASSSDWDRGYYGYTF. DNA for the CDR3: TGTGCCAGCAGCTCCGATTGGGACAGGGGATACTATGGCTACACCTTC. Full variable domain (rest looked up from reference TRBV7-9 and TRBJ1-2): DTGVSQNPRHKITKRGQNVTFRCDPISEHNRLYWYRQTLGQGPEFLTYFQNEAQLEKSRLLSDRFSAERPKGSFSTLEIQRTEQGDSAMYLCASSSDWDRGYYGYTFGSGTRLTVV.

This clonotype was recorded a few times. This chain connects TRBV20-1 to TRBJ2-5; 8 bases are shared with TRBD1. This CDR3 has 13 amino acids. V lost 6 bases and J lost 2; bases outside the gene matches: 5. Germline CDR1 and CDR2: DFQATT and SNEGSKA (reference sequence). The CDR3 sequence is CSARTGGQETQYF. In DNA, the CDR3 is TGCAGTGCGAGAACAGGGGGGCAAGAGACCCAGTACTTC.

The chain links TRBV2 to TRBJ2-2, with a tentative D call TRBD1 (6 bases). This CDR3 has 15 residues. V gave up 4 bases and J gave up 0 bases, with 9 bases separating them. Germline V lookup: CDR1 SNHLY, CDR2 FYNNEI. CDR3 region: CASSGTESNTGELFF. The CDR3 nucleotides read TGTGCCAGCAGTGGGACAGAGTCGAACACCGGGGAGCTGTTTTTT.

V usage is TRBV29-1 and J usage is TRBJ2-1; D gene uncertain. The CDR3 runs to 14 residues. V gave up 1 base and J gave up 6 bases, with 13 bases separating them. Germline CDR1 and CDR2: SQVTM and ANQGSEA. CDR3 residues: CSVEGSQKGNEQFF. The CDR3 DNA reads as TGCAGCGTTGAAGGTTCTCAAAAGGGCAATGAGCAGTTCTTC.

The gene calls are TRBV3-1 and TRBJ2-4; TRBD1 might be the D (6 bases). V lost 1 base to trimming and J lost 8 bases, with 24 bases between them. Per germline, CDR1 LGHDT and CDR2 YNNKEL (reference sequence). CDR3 length: 18 residues. DNA for the CDR3: TGTGCCAGCAGCCAAGTAGTAATGACAGGAGCGAGCTTGTACATTCAGTACTTC. It is translated as CASSQVVMTGASLYIQYF.

This clonotype was seen ten or more times. The junction and the germline gene differ at one end; a read error may be behind it. V usage is TRBV12-3 or TRBV12-4 and J usage is TRBJ2-5, with D perhaps matching TRBD1 or TRBD2 (6 bases each). This CDR3 region has 11 residues. DNA of the CDR3: TGTGCCAGCAGTTTAGGTGGGGGGCTTAACTTC. Encoded protein: CASSLGGGLNF.

The chain combines TRBV5-1 with TRBJ2-5; TRBD2 agrees at 11 bases. This CDR3 spans 18 amino acids. The V and J ends lost 4 bases and 1 base, in that order; junction bases with no gene match: 12. The germline gives CDR1 SGHRS, CDR2 YFSETQ. CDR3 bases: TGCGCCAGCAGCACAAGACCCGGGACTAGCGGTGCCCAAGAGACCCAGTACTTC. As protein: CASSTRPGTSGAQETQYF.